This TCR beta chain was documented in a study of regulatory T cells in long-lasting Graves disease. Sequencing libraries for TCR beta were prepared with iRepertoire HTBI primers and Arm-PCR of CDR3 regions. One entry per CDR3 protein results from TCRdb running MiXCR on the multiplex PCR reads. The table includes 550,000 to 600,000 distinct CDR3 sequences, more than 15% detected once. Whole-study findings and limits: Persistent Graves' patients showed less TCR diversity than newly diagnosed ones.

This clonotype was found many times. Its antigen is undetermined. Germline V CDR1 and CDR2: KGHSH, LQKENI. The CDR3 is 15 residues long. V was shortened by 2 bases and J by 2 bases, with 10 bases between the two germline ends. This sample's time point: newly diagnosed GD, antithyroid drugs for less than 3 months. Researchers made the TCR library from RNA that was extracted from PBMCs. The data were also submitted as part of a second study, on T cells in Graves' hyperthyroidism and ophthalmopathy. That investigation notes: The majority of expanded thyroid clonotypes above 0.001 also appeared in blood.

The sequence derives from a man younger than 30 with Graves disease. This chain connects TRBV18 to TRBJ2-1; possibly TRBD2 for D (6 bases). Sequences were derived from peripheral blood mononuclear cells (PBMCs), sampled at new diagnosis, from a patient treated with antithyroid drugs. CDR3 loop: CASSPGRGTYNEQFF. The CDR3 DNA sequence: TGTGCCAGCTCACCAGGTCGCGGGACCTACAATGAGCAGTTCTTC. The full variable domain, completed using reference TRBV18 and TRBJ2-1, is NAGVMQNPRHLVRRRGQEARLRCSPMKGHSHVYWYRQLPEEGLKFMVYLQKENIIDESGMPKERFSAEFPKEGPSILRIQQVVRGDSAAYFCASSPGRGTYNEQFFGPGTRLTVL.